These 31 T cell receptor beta chains were sequenced from one sample in a study of cytomegalovirus exposure and HLA in healthy donors. Researchers ran the PCR with 60 Vbeta and 13 Jbeta primers. Assay: immunoSEQ multiplex PCR; the TCRdb copy retains only in-frame clones and omits some. The sample lists roughly 190,000 clones, 65% to 85% occurring once. Sequencing used PBMCs. The origin of the receptors is a man between 35 and 55 years old in good health and CMV-seropositive.

V is TRBV5-1 and J is TRBJ2-7; 8 bases fit TRBD1. The length of the CDR3 is 15 residues. Looked up from germline, CDR1 is SGHRS and CDR2 is YFSETQ. The trim removed 4 bases at V and 6 bases at J, leaving 12 bases unmatched. CDR3 nucleotide sequence: TGCGCCAGCAGCCCGGGACAGGCTGTGTCCGGCGAGCAGTACTTC. Amino acid sequence: CASSPGQAVSGEQYF.

This clone has only a few counts. The V call is TRBV6-1, the J call TRBJ2-3; D is unclear. CDR3 length: 14 amino acids. Trimming stripped 6 bases from V and 2 bases from J, with 12 bases between. From germline, CDR1 is MNHNS and CDR2 SASEGT. The DNA of the CDR3 is TGTGCCAGCAGGGTTGCCGCGAACACAGATACGCAGTATTTT. Its protein product is CASRVAANTDTQYF.

The J gene is TRBJ2-1, the V gene TRBV27; D perhaps matches TRBD2 (7 bases). The CDR3 covers 15 residues. The V end lost 3 bases, the J end lost 8 bases, and 17 bases lay between the germline ends. Germline-derived CDR1 and CDR2 are MNHEY and SMNVEV (reference sequence). Here the CDR3 reads CASSFDPRGADEQFF. In nucleotides, the CDR3 is TGTGCCAGCAGTTTTGACCCCCGGGGGGCGGATGAGCAGTTCTTC.

This clone showed up just once. The chain couples TRBV10-3 to TRBJ2-5; 7 positions match TRBD1. This CDR3 has 13 residues. CDR1 is ENHRY, CDR2 SYGVKD, per germline. After removal of 2 bases from V and 3 bases from J, the junction contained 0 bases not matched to a gene. CDR3 coding DNA: TGTGCCATCAGTGAGACAGGGGAAGAGACCCAGTACTTC. Its protein is CAISETGEETQYF.

This clone appeared a few times. The rearrangement links TRBV5-1 to TRBJ1-2; 10 positions match TRBD1. Germline CDR1 is SGHRS and CDR2 is YFSETQ. The CDR3 has 13 residues. With 4 bases clipped from V and 8 bases from J, the junction kept 5 bases outside the gene matches. The CDR3 is CASSVDRGAGYTF. In nucleotides, the CDR3 is TGCGCCAGCAGCGTGGACAGGGGGGCCGGCTACACCTTC.

The V and J genes are TRBV2 and TRBJ2-5; D is uncertain. Trimming stripped 4 bases from V and 4 bases from J, with 4 bases between. CDR3 length: 11 residues. The germline gives CDR1 SNHLY, CDR2 FYNNEI. CDR3 bases: TGTGCCAGCAGTGCGGTAGAGACCCAGTACTTC. Translation gives CASSAVETQYF.

The chain recombines TRBV11-2 with TRBJ2-5; D may be TRBD1 (6 bases). The germline CDR1 and CDR2 sequences are SGHAT and FQNNGV. This CDR3 contains 13 residues. Trimming took off 5 bases at V and 7 bases at J, with 14 bases between the two ends. The CDR3 nucleotides read TGTGCCAGCAGCCCGGACAGCATTGGGACCCAGTACTTC. Translated: CASSPDSIGTQYF.

The chain carries TRBV5-1 and TRBJ2-5; weak D call: TRBD1 (5 bases). TRBJ2-7 matches the DNA end more closely, so the J call is doubtful. The CDR3 sequence is 14 residues long. CDR1 and CDR2 (germline): SGHRS, YFSETQ. CDR3 protein: CASSLGQGRDEQYF. CDR3 nucleotide sequence: TGCGCCAGCAGCTTGGGTCAGGGCCGCGACGAGCAGTACTTC.

The V gene is TRBV11-2, the J gene TRBJ2-5; D remains ambiguous. The better agreement between TRBJ2-7 and the DNA end casts doubt on the J call. The V gene's germline CDR1 is SGHAT and CDR2 FQNNGV. This CDR3 is 11 amino acids long. Written as DNA, the CDR3 is TGTGCCAGCAGTCTAACCTACGAGCAGTACTTC. Amino acid sequence: CASSLTYEQYF.

The chain carries TRBV7-7 and TRBJ2-6, with TRBD2 as a possible D gene (6 bases). V gave up 2 bases and J gave up 2 bases, with 13 bases separating them. This CDR3 contains 17 residues. Germline lookup yields CDR1 SSHAT and CDR2 FNYEAQ (reference sequence). CDR3 amino acids: CASSLTSRGTGANVLTF. The CDR3, as DNA: TGTGCCAGCAGCTTAACCTCTCGGGGGACTGGGGCCAACGTCCTGACTTTC.

The chain uses TRBV11-2 and TRBJ2-5, with D possibly matching TRBD1 (5 bases). Germline V gene lookup returns CDR1 SGHAT and CDR2 FQNNGV. This CDR3 region has 11 residues. Trimming removed 8 bases at V and 10 bases at J, with 14 bases between. This CDR3 reads CASGRDSGQYF. CDR3 in DNA: TGTGCCAGCGGCAGGGATTCGGGCCAGTACTTC.

This clone was seen only a few times. The rearrangement uses TRBV28 and TRBJ1-1; D perhaps matches TRBD1 (5 bases). Germline lookup yields CDR1 MDHEN and CDR2 SYDVKM. Trimming cost V 6 bases and J 3 bases, with 11 bases left between them. The CDR3 loop spans 13 amino acids. CDR3 in amino acids: CASSPGHDTEAFF. Here the CDR3 DNA reads TGTGCCAGCAGCCCCGGACACGACACTGAAGCTTTCTTT.

The V and J genes are TRBV14 and TRBJ2-7; 9 nucleotides align to TRBD1. V gave up 4 bases and J gave up 12 bases; unmatched junction bases: 7. The CDR3 spans 12 residues. In germline, CDR1 is SGHDN, CDR2 FVKESK. The CDR3 spells CASSLRGQGWYF. The CDR3 DNA reads TGTGCCAGCAGCCTAAGAGGACAGGGGTGGTACTTC.

DNA of the CDR3: TGTGCCAGCAGTCCCTTTGACAGGGGGCGCAACGAGCAGTACTTC. Translation: CASSPFDRGRNEQYF. V gene TRBV28 combines with J gene TRBJ2-7, with 10 bases aligning to TRBD1. Germline values: CDR1 MDHEN, CDR2 SYDVKM. Trimming took 5 bases from V and 5 from J; bases not matched to a gene: 9. The CDR3 is 15 residues long.

The chain couples TRBV5-1 to TRBJ2-5; the D is unclear. The ends were cut back, 2 bases at V and 4 bases at J, with 6 bases in the middle. This CDR3 spans 12 amino acids. The germline gives CDR1 SGHRS, CDR2 YFSETQ. CDR3 loop: CASSLKLETQYF. CDR3 sequence (DNA): TGCGCCAGCAGCTTAAAGCTAGAGACCCAGTACTTC.

The V gene is TRBV18, the J gene TRBJ1-2; D perhaps matches TRBD1 (5 bases). Germline V lookup: CDR1 KGHSH, CDR2 LQKENI. The germline V and J ends were trimmed by 4 bases and 0 bases, with 15 bases remaining between them. This CDR3 contains 16 residues. The CDR3 DNA is TGTGCCAGCTCACGGGGGGGACTCATCCCTAACTATGGCTACACCTTC. Protein sequence: CASSRGGLIPNYGYTF. Together with reference TRBV18 and TRBJ1-2, the CDR3 gives the full variable domain: NAGVMQNPRHLVRRRGQEARLRCSPMKGHSHVYWYRQLPEEGLKFMVYLQKENIIDESGMPKERFSAEFPKEGPSILRIQQVVRGDSAAYFCASSRGGLIPNYGYTFGSGTRLTVV.

This chain joins TRBV7-9 and TRBJ2-7, with D possibly being TRBD1 (6 bases). This CDR3 has 16 amino acids. With 5 bases removed from V and 1 base from J, the gap between germline ends came to 18 bases. Germline CDR1 and CDR2: SEHNR and FQNEAQ (reference sequence). CDR3 sequence: CASSPWVDRFSYEQYF. DNA of the CDR3: TGTGCCAGCAGCCCCTGGGTCGACAGGTTTTCCTACGAGCAGTACTTC.

The chain links TRBV25-1 to TRBJ1-2; 7 bases are a match to TRBD1. There are 15 residues in the CDR3. Losses at the gene ends were 1 base for V and 4 bases for J; bases not matched to a gene: 6. Germline-derived CDR1 and CDR2 are MGHDK and SYGVNS. In nucleotides, the CDR3 is TGTGCCAGCAGTGAATGGGCAGGGGGTACCTATGGCTACACCTTC. Translated: CASSEWAGGTYGYTF.

V usage is TRBV28 and J usage is TRBJ1-5; TRBD1 aligns across 8 bases. Germline V gene lookup returns CDR1 MDHEN and CDR2 SYDVKM. The CDR3 runs 15 residues. V shed 7 bases and J 4 bases; nucleotides not matched to a gene: 9. CDR3 DNA: TGTGCCAGCACCAACCAGGGGGCGCGGAATCAGCCCCAGCATTTT. It codes for CASTNQGARNQPQHF.

The rearrangement uses TRBV5-1 and TRBJ2-2, with D maybe TRBD1 (5 bases). CDR1 is SGHRS, CDR2 YFSETQ, per germline. This CDR3 contains 13 residues. Trimming pared 4 bases from V and 6 bases from J, leaving 10 bases between. The CDR3, as DNA: TGCGCCAGCAGCGTTCAGGGTGCCGGGGAGCTGTTTTTT. Translated, it gives CASSVQGAGELFF.

This chain uses TRBV4-1 with TRBJ1-1; D gene uncertain. This CDR3 contains 13 residues. The V gene lost 0 bases and the J gene lost 10 bases, with 12 bases spanning the gap. The germline V gene has CDR1 MGHRA and CDR2 YSYEKL. DNA for the CDR3: TGCGCCAGCAGCCAAGATCACAACCGGGGAGCTTTCTTT. Amino acid sequence: CASSQDHNRGAFF.

The chain recombines TRBV20-1 with TRBJ2-7; perhaps TRBD2 as D (5 bases). This CDR3 is built from 10 residues. The germline V gene encodes CDR1 DFQATT and CDR2 SNEGSKA (reference sequence). V lost 6 bases to trimming and J lost 7 bases, with 10 bases between them. CDR3 DNA: TGCAGTGCCTCCTCGGGGGAGCAGTACTTC. This sequence encodes CSASSGEQYF.

V gene TRBV2 combines with J gene TRBJ1-2; possibly TRBD1 for D (6 bases). Germline CDR1 is SNHLY and CDR2 is FYNNEI. The V gene lost 1 base and the J gene lost 2 bases, with 11 bases spanning the gap. The CDR3 is made up of 15 amino acids. Written as DNA, the CDR3 is TGTGCCAGCAGTGAAGGGGGGACACTGAACTATGGCTACACCTTC. Translated, it gives CASSEGGTLNYGYTF.

With respect to this clone: At one boundary the junction diverges from the germline segment, which might be a read error. V and J are TRBV9 and TRBJ1-2, with 10 bases matching TRBD1. This CDR3 has 16 amino acids. CDR1 SGDLS and CDR2 YYNGEE come from the germline V gene. The CDR3, as DNA: TGTGCCGGCAGCCTCGTCCTCGGGACAGGGGAGGATGGCTACACCTTC. Translation gives CAGSLVLGTGEDGYTF.

The chain is built from TRBV5-6 and TRBJ2-1; a possible D gene is TRBD2 (5 bases). V was pared by 0 bases and J by 4 bases, with 11 bases between. CDR1 and CDR2 (germline): SGHDT, YYEEEE. The CDR3 covers 15 residues. Written as DNA, the CDR3 is TGTGCCAGCAGCTTGGGCGTTGCGGGTTACAATGAGCAGTTCTTC. As protein: CASSLGVAGYNEQFF.

The rearrangement joins TRBV18 to TRBJ1-1; 10 bases map to TRBD1. V lost 4 bases and J lost 10; bases outside the gene matches: 6. CDR1 and CDR2 (germline): KGHSH, LQKENI. The CDR3 has 13 amino acids. In nucleotides, the CDR3 is TGTGCCAGCTCACAACTCGGACAGGGGGTAGCTTTCTTT. This codes for CASSQLGQGVAFF.

The chain links TRBV2 to TRBJ2-7, with a tentative D call TRBD1 (5 bases). The CDR3 consists of 13 residues. V was clipped by 7 bases and J by 1 base, with 11 bases between them. Germline CDR1 SNHLY, CDR2 FYNNEI. CDR3: CASTSGHSYEQYF. DNA for the CDR3: TGTGCCAGCACTTCAGGGCATTCCTACGAGCAGTACTTC.

The V and J genes are TRBV27 and TRBJ1-5; 7 positions match TRBD1. The CDR3 is 13 amino acids. Trimming at V came to 8 bases and at J to 6 bases, leaving 7 bases not matched to a gene. Germline CDR1 is MNHEY and CDR2 is SMNVEV (reference sequence). CDR3 amino acids: CASATGTIQPQHF. The CDR3 coding sequence is TGTGCCAGCGCGACAGGGACCATTCAGCCCCAGCATTTT.

This sequence joins TRBV18 and TRBJ2-7; TRBD1 matches 8 bases. CDR1 and CDR2 from the germline V gene are KGHSH and LQKENI. This CDR3 is built from 15 residues. Losses at the gene ends were 5 bases for V and 1 base for J; bases not matched to a gene: 7. In DNA, the CDR3 is TGTGCCAGCTCATACGGACAGGGTAAATCCTACGAGCAGTACTTC. It specifies CASSYGQGKSYEQYF.

This clone has just a few counts. The chain links TRBV28 to TRBJ2-7; 7 bases match TRBD2. This CDR3 is 10 amino acids long. Germline CDR1 reads MDHEN; CDR2 reads SYDVKM. CDR3 nucleotide sequence: TGTGCGGCGGGAGTTTACGAGCAGTACTTC. Translation gives CAAGVYEQYF.

The table lists this clone with a count of one. The V call is TRBV6-1, the J call TRBJ1-1; 7 nucleotides align to TRBD1. Germline CDR1 and CDR2: MNHNS and SASEGT. The CDR3 runs to 14 residues. V lost 9 bases, J lost 9 bases, and 16 bases stayed unmatched. The CDR3 loop is CASSGWLRDSKAFF. Written as DNA, the CDR3 is TGTGCCAGTTCGGGCTGGCTGAGGGACAGCAAAGCTTTCTTT.